This T cell receptor beta chain came from a study of regulatory T cells in long-lasting Graves disease. V was pared by 1 base and J by 7 bases, with 13 bases between. Germline CDR1 and CDR2: DFQATT and SNEGSKA (reference sequence). This CDR3 region has 14 residues. This clonotype was observed many times. iRepertoire HTBI primers and Arm-PCR of CDR3 regions built TCR beta libraries. TCRdb redid the calling of the multiplex PCR reads with MiXCR, one entry per CDR3 protein. The sample yields hundreds of thousands of distinct CDR3 sequences, about 16% seen once. Sample time point: newly diagnosed GD, antithyroid drugs for less than 3 months. PBMC-extracted RNA yielded the TCR library. The same specimen was also included in a second study, on T cells in Graves' hyperthyroidism and ophthalmopathy. That study reports: TCR CDR3 regions were first amplified by RT-PCR with HTBI primers.

The V call is TRBV20-1, the J call TRBJ2-2; D tentatively fits TRBD1 or TRBD2 (5 bases each). Sequences were derived from peripheral blood mononuclear cells (PBMCs), sampled at new diagnosis, from a patient treated with antithyroid drugs. The sequence derives from a woman in her forties or fifties with Graves disease. The CDR3 sequence: CSARGGADIGELFF. The CDR3 region has the DNA TGCAGTGCTAGAGGAGGGGCAGATATCGGGGAGCTGTTTTTT.